These T cell receptor beta chains were read from a single sample in a study of identical twins. MiXCR, applied by TCRdb to the 5' RACE reads, yields one record per CDR3 protein. The table has around 570,000 distinct CDR3 sequences, more than 9% seen once. The data also belong to a second study, concerning yellow fever vaccine responses in identical twins.

The sequencing input was PBMCs. These receptors were collected from a woman aged 18-30 years in good health. Both conserved end residues are part of each CDR3. The D gene is left open where the match is weak. Size values are once, few and many counts, or a class for expanded clones, and some rows have none.

size	V	J	D	DNA	CDR3
few	TRBV29-1	TRBJ2-1	NA	TGCAGCGTTGATGGGCGGCATGAGCAGTTCTTC	CSVDGRHEQFF
many	TRBV27	TRBJ2-1	TRBD2	TGTGCCAGCAGTTTTTCGGGAGGGGGCTCCTACAATGAGCAGTTCTTC	CASSFSGGGSYNEQFF
few	TRBV5-1	TRBJ2-1	TRBD2	TGCGCCAGCAGCTTGGTCTCGGTGACTAGCGGCTACAATGAGCAGTTCTTC	CASSLVSVTSGYNEQFF
NA	TRBV18	TRBJ1-5	NA	TGTGCCAGCTCACCTACTAGTAGCAATCAGCCCCAGCATTTT	CASSPTSSNQPQHF
few	TRBV14	TRBJ1-5	NA	TGTGCCAGCAGCCAAGGGAGGGGCAGGGTTGGTCAGCCCCAGCATTTT	CASSQGRGRVGQPQHF
NA	TRBV4-3	TRBJ2-5	NA	TGCGCCAGCAGCCAAGACCCGGACTACCAAGAGACCCAGTACTTC	CASSQDPDYQETQYF
NA	TRBV10-2	TRBJ2-1	TRBD1	TGCGCCAGCAGTGAGCCCGACAGGGGATACAATGAGCAGTTCTTC	CASSEPDRGYNEQFF
NA	TRBV15	TRBJ2-1	NA	TGTGCCACCAGCAGAGATGGGGGCGCCTACAATGAGCAGTTCTTC	CATSRDGGAYNEQFF
NA	TRBV5-4	TRBJ2-7	TRBD1	TGTGCCAGCAGCCCATGGACAGGGAGTGCCGAGCAGTACTTC	CASSPWTGSAEQYF
NA	TRBV11-2	TRBJ2-5	NA	TGTGCCAGCAGCTTAGATGCAGGGGTGGAGACCCAGTACTTC	CASSLDAGVETQYF
NA	TRBV16	TRBJ2-7	NA	TGTGCCAGCAGCCAATTCGGGGTCGCCTCCTACGAGCAGTACTTC	CASSQFGVASYEQYF